A single sample gave rise to the 29 T cell receptor beta chains below, sequenced in a study of cytomegalovirus exposure and HLA in healthy donors. Both 60 Vbeta primers and 13 Jbeta primers went into the PCR. The table came from immunoSEQ multiplex PCR; TCRdb's copy has only in-frame clones and leaves some out. The sample carries 110,000 or so clones, 70% to 80% recorded once. The sequencing input was PBMCs. The receptor set was obtained from a woman under 40 in good health and CMV-seropositive.

The sample holds a few counts of this clone. The rearrangement links TRBV20-1 to TRBJ1-4; D unclear. CDR3 length equals 11 residues. Between the trimmed V and J ends, which lost 0 bases and 7 bases, there was a span of 3 bases. CDR1 is DFQATT and CDR2 is SNEGSKA in the germline V gene (reference sequence). This CDR3 is CSARDREKLFF. The CDR3 DNA follows: TGCAGTGCTAGAGATCGTGAAAAACTGTTTTTT.

The chain is built from TRBV6-5 and TRBJ2-7; D is possibly TRBD1 (7 bases). V lost 3 bases and J lost 4, with 13 bases in between. This CDR3 contains 14 residues. Germline CDR1 and CDR2: MNHEY and SVGAGI. The CDR3 protein is CASSYRAGGYEQYF. In nucleotides, the CDR3 is TGTGCCAGCAGTTATCGGGCAGGGGGGTACGAGCAGTACTTC.

This chain connects TRBV5-4 to TRBJ2-5; TRBD2 matches at 12 bases. With 4 bases clipped from V and 3 bases from J, the junction kept 4 bases outside the gene matches. Germline V gives CDR1 SGHNT, CDR2 YYREEE (reference sequence). There are 15 residues in the CDR3. In nucleotides, the CDR3 is TGTGCCAGCAGCACTAGCGGGGGGACTAAAGAGACCCAGTACTTC. As protein: CASSTSGGTKETQYF. Full variable domain (rest looked up from reference TRBV5-4 and TRBJ2-5): ETGVTQSPTHLIKTRGQQVTLRCSSQSGHNTVSWYQQALGQGPQFIFQYYREEENGRGNFPPRFSGLQFPNYSSELNVNALELDDSALYLCASSTSGGTKETQYFGPGTRLLVL.

The gene calls are TRBV10-1 and TRBJ2-7; no firm D call. Trimming shortened V by 0 bases and J by 12 bases, and 15 bases separated the two germline ends. Germline V gene sequence: CDR1 WNHNN, CDR2 SYGVQD (reference sequence). CDR3 length: 13 amino acids. The CDR3 is CASSESAGSNRYF. Written as DNA, the CDR3 is TGCGCCAGCAGTGAGTCTGCCGGGTCCAATCGGTACTTC.

Note on this clone: At one of its ends the junction is not consistent with the germline gene, which may arise from a read error. V and J are TRBV4-1 and TRBJ2-3, with 7 positions matching TRBD2. CDR3 length: 17 amino acids. Germline V gene sequence: CDR1 MGHRA, CDR2 YSYEKL. The CDR3 sequence is CASSQGPSGLSTDAQYF. The CDR3 DNA reads as TGCGCCAGCAGCCAAGGTCCTAGCGGCCTAAGCACAGATGCGCAGTATTTT.

V gene TRBV18 combines with J gene TRBJ2-1; 8 nucleotides align to TRBD2. The CDR3 is 16 amino acids. CDR1 KGHSH and CDR2 LQKENI come from the germline V gene. Unmatched junction bases numbered 9, after V lost 3 bases and J lost 5 bases. The CDR3 loop is CASSPPVGGVNNEQFF. CDR3 sequence (DNA): TGTGCCAGCTCACCCCCTGTCGGGGGGGTAAACAATGAGCAGTTCTTC.

The V call is TRBV29-1, the J call TRBJ2-7; 8 nucleotides align to TRBD2. The CDR3 totals 15 residues. Unmatched junction bases numbered 11, after V lost 5 bases and J lost 2 bases. Per germline, CDR1 SQVTM and CDR2 ANQGSEA. CDR3: CSVQKGTSGPYEQYF. As DNA, the CDR3 is TGCAGCGTTCAGAAAGGCACTAGCGGCCCCTACGAGCAGTACTTC.

The chain has TRBV19 and TRBJ2-4, with D perhaps TRBD1 (6 bases). Germline loops: CDR1 LNHDA, CDR2 SQIVND (reference sequence). Trimming removed 1 base at V and 5 bases at J, with 9 bases between. The CDR3 is 14 amino acids. In nucleotides, the CDR3 is TGTGCCAGTAGTATAGGGGCAGGGGAAAACATTCAGTACTTC. Translating it yields CASSIGAGENIQYF.

The J gene is TRBJ1-5, the V gene TRBV18; perhaps TRBD1 as D (6 bases). This CDR3 comprises 17 residues. Trimming left V 2 bases short and J 2 bases short, with 16 bases between. The germline gives CDR1 KGHSH, CDR2 LQKENI. CDR3 in amino acids: CASSPKDSLSGNQPQHF. CDR3 sequence (DNA): TGTGCCAGCTCACCAAAGGACAGTTTGTCGGGCAATCAGCCCCAGCATTTT.

The chain joins TRBV30 to TRBJ2-5; D remains ambiguous. The CDR3 loop spans 13 amino acids. Germline V gene lookup returns CDR1 GTSNPN and CDR2 SVGIG (reference sequence). Trimming cost V 3 bases and J 1 base, with 9 bases left between them. The CDR3 is CAWRAGPQETQYF. CDR3 DNA: TGTGCCTGGAGAGCTGGTCCCCAAGAGACCCAGTACTTC.

The chain is built from TRBV10-2 and TRBJ1-1, with a weak D call TRBD1 (6 bases). This CDR3 is 16 amino acids long. Trimming cost V 8 bases and J 1 base, with 20 bases left between them. Germline V lookup: CDR1 WSHSY, CDR2 SAAADI. The CDR3 DNA sequence: TGCGCCAGCTTCCGGGGGCCCCGGGGGGCGAACACTGAAGCTTTCTTT. It yields the protein CASFRGPRGANTEAFF.

The chain combines TRBV9 with TRBJ1-2, with 7 nucleotides matching TRBD1. The CDR3 extends over 13 amino acids. The J segment lost 5 bases and the V segment lost 0 bases, leaving 1 base of the junction unmatched. Looked up from germline, CDR1 is SGDLS and CDR2 is YYNGEE. The CDR3 spells CASSVDRGYGYTF. The DNA of the CDR3 is TGTGCCAGCAGCGTAGACAGGGGATATGGCTACACCTTC.

The chain is built from TRBV7-9 and TRBJ1-4, with D possibly matching TRBD1 (5 bases). This CDR3 has 14 amino acids. Deletions cut 4 bases from V and 7 bases from J, with 13 bases between. Germline V CDR1 and CDR2: SEHNR, FQNEAQ (reference sequence). The CDR3 nucleotides read TGTGCCAGCAGCTCCGGCCTCGGGGGTGAAAAACTGTTTTTT. Its protein is CASSSGLGGEKLFF.

This rearrangement joins TRBV2 to TRBJ2-6, with 8 bases lining up with TRBD1. The length of the CDR3 is 17 residues. V lost 8 bases, J lost 0 bases, and 9 bases stayed unmatched. Per the germline V gene, CDR1 is SNHLY and CDR2 is FYNNEI. The CDR3 nucleotides read TGTGCCAGCCAATCGACAGGGGCCTACTCTGGGGCCAACGTCCTGACTTTC. Protein: CASQSTGAYSGANVLTF.

This clone was seen a single time. The V and J genes are TRBV21-1 and TRBJ1-1; TRBD1, the table's D call, lacks a check against the DNA. TRBV21-1 is given as a pseudogene. The CDR3 loop spans 15 amino acids. In nucleotides, the CDR3 is TGTGCCAGAAAACTCCGGACAGGGGGCATAGTAAAAGCTTTCTTT. It is translated as CARKLRTGGIVKAFF.

The rearrangement links TRBV5-1 to TRBJ2-2; D unclear. Deletions cut 1 base from V and 4 bases from J, with 8 bases between. The germline gives CDR1 SGHRS, CDR2 YFSETQ. This CDR3 comprises 14 residues. CDR3 loop: CASSLLQLTGELFF. The CDR3 DNA reads TGCGCCAGCAGCTTGCTACAGCTCACCGGGGAGCTGTTTTTT.

The genes are TRBV4-2 and TRBJ1-1; 8 nucleotides agree with TRBD1. Germline CDR1 and CDR2: LGHNA and YNFKEQ. The CDR3 extends over 13 amino acids. The V segment lost 4 bases and the J segment 4 bases; nucleotides outside the gene matches: 2. CDR3 DNA sequence: TGTGCCAGCAGCCGGGACAGGTTCACTGAAGCTTTCTTT. Encoded protein: CASSRDRFTEAFF.

The rearrangement joins TRBV7-9 to TRBJ2-3, with 9 bases aligning to TRBD2. V shed 3 bases, J shed 2 bases, and the junction held 3 bases outside the gene matches. Germline CDR1 SEHNR, CDR2 FQNEAQ (reference sequence). The CDR3 consists of 15 residues. CDR3 protein: CASSFLAGNTDTQYF. CDR3 in DNA: TGTGCCAGCAGCTTCCTAGCGGGGAACACAGATACGCAGTATTTT.

This chain connects TRBV27 to TRBJ2-7; D is perhaps TRBD2 (5 bases). The CDR3 totals 13 residues. In germline, CDR1 is MNHEY, CDR2 SMNVEV (reference sequence). Trimming shortened V by 0 bases and J by 9 bases, and 12 bases separated the two germline ends. The CDR3 here is CASSLSTGFVQYF. CDR3 sequence (DNA): TGTGCCAGCAGTTTATCGACGGGGTTCGTGCAGTACTTC.

V and J are TRBV23-1 and TRBJ1-1, with D unclear. TRBV23-1 is an open reading frame, and its role is uncertain. The CDR3 length is 15 residues. Trimming left V 5 bases short and J 7 bases short, with 20 bases between. CDR3 bases: TGCGCCAGCAGTAAGCCGAATGGGAGGGAGGGTGAAGCTTTCTTT. The encoded protein is CASSKPNGREGEAFF.

The chain uses TRBV21-1 and TRBJ1-5; the table's TRBD1 call for D was not verified on the DNA. TRBV21-1 is a listed pseudogene. The CDR3 extends over 16 amino acids. The CDR3 is CASRNIRALKGFPQHF. CDR3 nucleotide sequence: TGTGCCAGCCGCAACATACGGGCCCTTAAGGGGTTTCCCCAGCATTTT.

Here the CDR3 reads CAWSVSLLSYQPQHF. The CDR3 DNA sequence: TGTGCCTGGAGTGTAAGTCTATTGAGCTATCAGCCCCAGCATTTT. The rearrangement uses TRBV30 and TRBJ1-5; D not certain. Trimming took off 0 bases at V and 5 bases at J, with 14 bases between the two ends. Germline assignment: CDR1 GTSNPN and CDR2 SVGIG (reference sequence). This CDR3 region has 15 residues.

The rearrangement uses TRBV25-1 and TRBJ2-5; a possible D gene is TRBD2 (5 bases). Germline V gene data show CDR1 as MGHDK and CDR2 as SYGVNS. V gave up 4 bases and J gave up 5 bases, with 5 bases separating them. The CDR3 length is 11 residues. The CDR3 reads CASSVAETQYF. The CDR3 DNA reads as TGTGCCAGCAGTGTAGCGGAGACCCAGTACTTC. Based on the CDR3 plus reference TRBV25-1 and TRBJ2-5, the full variable domain is EADIYQTPRYLVIGTGKKITLECSQTMGHDKMYWYQQDPGMELHLIHYSYGVNSTEKGDLSSESTVSRIRTEHFPLTLESARPSHTSQYLCASSVAETQYFGPGTRLLVL.

V gene TRBV10-3 combines with J gene TRBJ2-3; TRBD2 is a possible D gene (5 bases). V lost 6 bases, J lost 0 bases, and 13 bases lay in between. This CDR3 is 15 amino acids long. Germline V lookup: CDR1 ENHRY, CDR2 SYGVKD. The CDR3 coding sequence is TGTGCCATCAGCCCGGGATCTTTTAGCACAGATACGCAGTATTTT. This translates into CAISPGSFSTDTQYF.

DNA of the CDR3: TGCGCCAGCAGCCGGGAGATGTATGAGCAGTTCTTC. It translates to CASSREMYEQFF. V gene TRBV5-1 combines with J gene TRBJ2-1; D is possibly TRBD2 (6 bases). CDR3 size: 12 residues. Germline CDR1 reads SGHRS; CDR2 reads YFSETQ. The ends were cut back, 4 bases at V and 8 bases at J, with 10 bases in the middle.

The chain employs TRBV2 and TRBJ1-1, with no clear D. The CDR3 length is 14 residues. CDR1 is SNHLY and CDR2 is FYNNEI in the germline V gene. V shed 10 bases and J shed 4 bases, with 19 bases lying between them. The CDR3 loop is CAKAFARRATEAFF. In nucleotides, the CDR3 is TGTGCCAAAGCCTTTGCCAGGAGGGCCACTGAAGCTTTCTTT.

The CDR3 sequence is CAISLEGGNTGELFF. The CDR3 DNA is TGTGCCATCAGTCTGGAGGGAGGGAACACCGGGGAGCTGTTTTTT. The rearrangement uses TRBV10-3 and TRBJ2-2; maybe TRBD2 (6 bases). The germline V gene has CDR1 ENHRY and CDR2 SYGVKD. The CDR3 consists of 15 residues. V was pared by 5 bases and J by 1 base, with 11 bases between.

CDR3 nucleotides: TGTGCCAGCAGTGGGTCGGGACAGGGGTTTTCTAACTATGGCTACACCTTC. Its protein product is CASSGSGQGFSNYGYTF. The chain couples TRBV2 to TRBJ1-2; 10 bases are shared with TRBD1. V lost 4 bases, J lost 0 bases, and 8 bases stayed unmatched. The germline gives CDR1 SNHLY, CDR2 FYNNEI. The CDR3 is 17 residues long.

The V and J genes are TRBV19 and TRBJ1-1, with TRBD1 matching over 9 bases. CDR1 is LNHDA, CDR2 SQIVND, per germline (reference sequence). The V segment lost 1 base and the J segment 0 bases; nucleotides outside the gene matches: 6. The CDR3 consists of 17 residues. CDR3 DNA sequence: TGTGCCAGTAGTATAGCCGGGACAGGGACTATGAACACTGAAGCTTTCTTT. Translated, it gives CASSIAGTGTMNTEAFF.